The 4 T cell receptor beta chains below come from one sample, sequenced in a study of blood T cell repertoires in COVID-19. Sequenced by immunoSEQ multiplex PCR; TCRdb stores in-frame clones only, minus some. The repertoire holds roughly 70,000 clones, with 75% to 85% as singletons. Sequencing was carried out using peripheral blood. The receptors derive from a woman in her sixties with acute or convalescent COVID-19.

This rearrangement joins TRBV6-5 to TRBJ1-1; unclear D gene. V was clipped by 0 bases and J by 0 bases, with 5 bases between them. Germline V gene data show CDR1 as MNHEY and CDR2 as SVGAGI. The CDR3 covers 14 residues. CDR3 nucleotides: TGTGCCAGCAGTTACTCGCCAGTGAACACTGAAGCTTTCTTT. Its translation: CASSYSPVNTEAFF.

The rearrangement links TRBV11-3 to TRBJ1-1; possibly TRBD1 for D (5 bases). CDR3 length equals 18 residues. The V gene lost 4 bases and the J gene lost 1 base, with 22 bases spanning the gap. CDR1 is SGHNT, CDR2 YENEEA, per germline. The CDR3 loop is CASSSPRQSSKGNTEAFF. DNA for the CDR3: TGTGCCAGCAGCTCCCCAAGACAGTCCTCAAAGGGGAACACTGAAGCTTTCTTT.

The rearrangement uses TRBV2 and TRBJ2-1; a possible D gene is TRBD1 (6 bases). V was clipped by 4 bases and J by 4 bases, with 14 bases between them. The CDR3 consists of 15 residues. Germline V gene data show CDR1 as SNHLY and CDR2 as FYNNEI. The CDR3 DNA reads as TGTGCCAGCAGTGGAGGGACACAGCAGTACAATGAGCAGTTCTTC. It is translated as CASSGGTQQYNEQFF.

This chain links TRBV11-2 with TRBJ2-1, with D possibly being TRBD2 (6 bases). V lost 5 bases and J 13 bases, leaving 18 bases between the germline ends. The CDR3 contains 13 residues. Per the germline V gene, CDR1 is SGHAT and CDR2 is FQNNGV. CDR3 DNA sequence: TGTGCCAGCAGCAGGACCTCGGGGGAGCCCCAGTTCTTC. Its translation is CASSRTSGEPQFF.